The 27 T cell receptor beta chains presented below share a single source sample, sequenced in a study of neurological immune-mediated disorders. Each CDR3 protein is one row after TCRdb ran MiXCR on the 5' RACE reads. This sample yields roughly 66,000 distinct CDR3 sequences, of which roughly 4.4% are seen a single time; roughly 2.2% belongs to the top ten. The sample consisted of PBMCs. These receptors were collected from a woman between 70 and 85 years old with multiple sclerosis.

A few counts support this clonotype. This rearrangement joins TRBV3-1 to TRBJ1-1; D might be TRBD1 (5 bases). The CDR3 runs 13 residues. Germline V gene lookup returns CDR1 LGHDT and CDR2 YNNKEL (reference sequence). V lost 5 bases, J lost 2 bases, and 9 bases lay in between. The CDR3 sequence: CASSIQVNTEAFF. DNA for the CDR3: TGTGCCAGCAGCATACAGGTAAACACTGAAGCTTTCTTT.

This clonotype has at least ten counts. V is TRBV4-1 and J is TRBJ2-4, with 9 bases aligning to TRBD2. This CDR3 is 15 amino acids long. The germline CDR1 and CDR2 sequences are MGHRA and YSYEKL. The J segment lost 7 bases and the V segment lost 1 base, leaving 5 bases of the junction unmatched. CDR3 nucleotide sequence: TGCGCCAGCAGCCAAGCGGGGACTAGCCCGAACATTCAGTACTTC. Translated: CASSQAGTSPNIQYF.

This clonotype was recorded a few times. J is TRBJ2-7 and V is TRBV20-1, with D perhaps assigned TRBD1 or TRBD2 (5 bases each). Germline CDR1 reads DFQATT; CDR2 reads SNEGSKA (reference sequence). V was shortened by 4 bases and J by 3 bases, with 19 bases between the two germline ends. This CDR3 contains 15 residues. DNA of the CDR3: TGCAGTGCTAAGACCGCCGGGACGGGGTACTACGAGCAGTACTTC. This codes for CSAKTAGTGYYEQYF.

The gene calls are TRBV12-3 or TRBV12-4 and TRBJ1-1; tentative D call: TRBD1 (5 bases). This CDR3 comprises 17 residues. Trimming cost V 4 bases and J 1 base, with 19 bases left between them. The CDR3 nucleotides read TGTGCCAGCAGTTACCGTCGGATCAGGGAGAAGAACACTGAAGCTTTCTTT. Translation gives CASSYRRIREKNTEAFF.

This clonotype has a count of ten or more. The V gene is TRBV20-1, the J gene TRBJ1-1; tentatively, D is TRBD1 (6 bases). This CDR3 has 11 amino acids. V was shortened by 6 bases and J by 7 bases, with 12 bases between the two germline ends. Germline V gives CDR1 DFQATT, CDR2 SNEGSKA (reference sequence). CDR3: CSAGEGVEAFF. The DNA for the CDR3 is TGCAGTGCCGGGGAGGGGGTTGAAGCTTTCTTT.

The J gene is TRBJ1-4, the V gene TRBV7-2; the D is unclear. The CDR3 is 15 amino acids. Trimming shortened V by 5 bases and J by 3 bases, and 13 bases separated the two germline ends. The germline V gene has CDR1 SGHTA and CDR2 FQGNSA. The CDR3 sequence: CASSDVPQANEKLFF. The CDR3, as DNA: TGTGCCAGCAGCGACGTCCCGCAGGCTAATGAAAAACTGTTTTTT.

This clonotype appeared many times. The chain recombines TRBV7-9 with TRBJ2-1, with 7 bases identical to TRBD2. J gave up 7 bases and V 5 bases, and 11 bases lay outside the gene matches. The length of the CDR3 is 15 residues. Germline loops: CDR1 SEHNR, CDR2 FQNEAQ (reference sequence). This chain's CDR3 is CASSPGGGVSNEQFF. The CDR3 DNA reads as TGTGCCAGCAGCCCAGGCGGGGGAGTATCGAATGAGCAGTTCTTC. The variable domain in full, with the rest retrieved from reference TRBV7-9 and TRBJ2-1, is DTGVSQNPRHKITKRGQNVTFRCDPISEHNRLYWYRQTLGQGPEFLTYFQNEAQLEKSRLLSDRFSAERPKGSFSTLEIQRTEQGDSAMYLCASSPGGGVSNEQFFGPGTRLTVL.

This clonotype was seen at least ten times. As DNA, the CDR3 is TGTGCCAGCAGCTCCCTCAGTTTGCGCGGGAGTTCCTACAATGAGCAGTTCTTC. This gives the protein CASSSLSLRGSSYNEQFF. The genes are TRBV7-2 and TRBJ2-1, with 7 bases matching TRBD2. The CDR3 is 18 amino acids. Germline V gene sequence: CDR1 SGHTA, CDR2 FQGNSA. V was clipped by 4 bases and J by 1 base; unmatched bases: 13.

This clonotype was seen at least ten times. This chain uses TRBV7-2 with TRBJ2-5; perhaps TRBD2 as D (6 bases). The CDR3 covers 14 residues. Between the trimmed V and J ends, which lost 2 bases and 1 base, there was a span of 8 bases. From germline, CDR1 is SGHTA and CDR2 FQGNSA. CDR3 nucleotides: TGTGCCAGCAGCTTAAGGCGGGGCCAAGAGACCCAGTACTTC. This codes for CASSLRRGQETQYF.

This clonotype was found many times. The rearrangement joins TRBV20-1 to TRBJ2-2, with TRBD2 matching 10 bases. Trimming at V came to 1 base and at J to 5 bases, leaving 4 bases not matched to a gene. CDR3 length equals 15 residues. Per the germline V gene, CDR1 is DFQATT and CDR2 is SNEGSKA (reference sequence). DNA for the CDR3: TGCAGTGCTAGAGGCGGGACTAGCGAAACCGGGGAGCTGTTTTTT. Amino acids: CSARGGTSETGELFF.

This clonotype was observed many times. The chain recombines TRBV12-3 or TRBV12-4 with TRBJ1-4; 8 bases are a match to TRBD1. Trimming cost V 2 bases and J 5 bases; bases outside gene matches: 1. The CDR3 totals 14 residues. Here the CDR3 reads CASSLNRGNEKLFF. CDR3 in DNA: TGTGCCAGCAGTTTAAACAGGGGGAATGAAAAACTGTTTTTT.

This clonotype was seen at least ten times. This rearrangement joins TRBV20-1 to TRBJ2-5; 10 nucleotides match TRBD2. The germline CDR1 and CDR2 sequences are DFQATT and SNEGSKA (reference sequence). CDR3 length equals 12 residues. Trimming took 6 bases from V and 2 from J; bases not matched to a gene: 0. The CDR3 spells CSALAGQETQYF. The DNA of the CDR3 is TGCAGTGCACTAGCGGGACAAGAGACCCAGTACTTC.

This clonotype appeared a few times. The chain carries TRBV6-6 and TRBJ2-7; D may be TRBD1 (5 bases). Trimming cost V 4 bases and J 2 bases, with 18 bases left between them. Germline CDR1 and CDR2: MNHNY and SVGAGI (reference sequence). CDR3 size: 16 residues. CDR3 amino acids: CASSSLDRKLTYEQYF. CDR3 DNA: TGTGCCAGCAGTTCCCTCGACAGAAAGCTTACCTACGAGCAGTACTTC.

This clonotype was recorded at least ten times. The chain joins TRBV5-1 to TRBJ2-3; 9 bases align to TRBD2. The ends lost 3 bases at V and 3 bases at J; junction bases unmatched: 5. The CDR3 runs 15 residues. Germline V gene lookup returns CDR1 SGHRS and CDR2 YFSETQ. CDR3 protein: CASSYSGSTTDTQYF. The CDR3 DNA is TGCGCCAGCAGCTATAGCGGGAGTACGACAGATACGCAGTATTTT. Combining the CDR3 with reference TRBV5-1 and TRBJ2-3 gives the whole variable domain KAGVTQTPRYLIKTRGQQVTLSCSPISGHRSVSWYQQTPGQGLQFLFEYFSETQRNKGNFPGRFSGRQFSNSRSEMNVSTLELGDSALYLCASSYSGSTTDTQYFGPGTRLTVL.

In its sample, this clonotype was seen many times. The chain employs TRBV14 and TRBJ2-5; weak D call: TRBD1 (5 bases). With 6 bases removed from V and 0 bases from J, the gap between germline ends came to 8 bases. Germline assignment: CDR1 SGHDN and CDR2 FVKESK. CDR3 length: 13 amino acids. The CDR3 is CASSRQYQETQYF. The CDR3 nucleotides read TGTGCCAGCAGTCGACAGTACCAAGAGACCCAGTACTTC.

There are many counts of this clonotype. This rearrangement joins TRBV4-3 to TRBJ2-2; 7 bases match TRBD2. CDR1 LGHNA and CDR2 YSLEER come from the germline V gene. The CDR3 spans 16 residues. The J segment lost 4 bases and the V segment lost 0 bases, leaving 5 bases of the junction unmatched. The CDR3 bases are TGCGCCAGCAGCCAAGAGGGAGGGACCCGCACCGGGGAGCTGTTTTTT. Its translation is CASSQEGGTRTGELFF.

This clonotype was observed many times. The CDR3 nucleotides are TGCGCCAGCAGCGCCCAGGGGGCCGGTGAGCAGTTCTTC. It codes for CASSAQGAGEQFF. The V and J genes are TRBV4-3 and TRBJ2-1, with 8 positions matching TRBD1. The trim removed 5 bases at V and 9 bases at J, leaving 6 bases unmatched. Germline V gene lookup returns CDR1 LGHNA and CDR2 YSLEER. This CDR3 is 13 amino acids long.

This clonotype came up a few times. The gene calls are TRBV7-9 and TRBJ1-1; D may be TRBD1 (5 bases). V shed 1 base and J shed 8 bases, with 11 bases lying between them. This CDR3 has 13 residues. Looked up from germline, CDR1 is SEHNR and CDR2 is FQNEAQ (reference sequence). CDR3 amino acids: CASSLEWTREAFF. CDR3 nucleotides: TGTGCCAGCAGCTTAGAGTGGACAAGGGAAGCTTTCTTT.

This clonotype was recorded many times. The chain joins TRBV20-1 to TRBJ1-1, with 9 bases identical to TRBD1. Germline CDR1 and CDR2: DFQATT and SNEGSKA (reference sequence). J lost 3 bases, V lost 6 bases, and 14 bases had no gene match. The CDR3 covers 16 residues. The CDR3 protein is CSAVGQGSHRDTEAFF. The CDR3 region has the DNA TGCAGTGCAGTAGGACAGGGGAGTCATAGAGACACTGAAGCTTTCTTT.

In this sample, this clonotype turned up many times. This chain joins TRBV4-1 and TRBJ2-3; D tentatively fits TRBD1 or TRBD2 (5 bases each). Trimming removed 5 bases at V and 1 base at J, with 10 bases between. This CDR3 is built from 14 residues. Per germline, CDR1 MGHRA and CDR2 YSYEKL. The CDR3 here is CASSTRDGTDTQYF. The CDR3 region has the DNA TGCGCCAGCAGCACCCGGGACGGCACAGATACGCAGTATTTT.

This clonotype occurred a few times. CDR3 residues: CATAPQGSSYNEQFF. In nucleotides, the CDR3 is TGTGCCACCGCACCACAGGGGAGCTCCTACAATGAGCAGTTCTTC. J is TRBJ2-1 and V is TRBV24-1, with 7 bases matching TRBD1. Germline CDR1 is KGHDR and CDR2 is SFDVKD. The V and J ends lost 9 bases and 0 bases, in that order; junction bases with no gene match: 7. The CDR3 runs to 15 residues.

This clonotype appeared many times. This sequence joins TRBV20-1 and TRBJ2-2, with unresolved D. This CDR3 contains 12 residues. Germline V CDR1 and CDR2: DFQATT, SNEGSKA (reference sequence). With 2 bases removed from V and 6 bases from J, the gap between germline ends came to 7 bases. CDR3 sequence: CSARHPPGELFF. CDR3 bases: TGCAGTGCTAGACACCCCCCCGGGGAGCTGTTTTTT.

This clonotype was found many times. This rearrangement joins TRBV5-5 to TRBJ1-5; D is undetermined. V lost 4 bases to trimming and J lost 1 base, with 6 bases between them. CDR3 length: 13 residues. Germline V gene lookup returns CDR1 SGHKS and CDR2 YYEKEE (reference sequence). The DNA of the CDR3 is TGTGCCAGCAGCCAGACCAGCAATCAGCCCCAGCATTTT. Encoded protein: CASSQTSNQPQHF. Combining the CDR3 with reference TRBV5-5 and TRBJ1-5 gives the whole variable domain DAGVTQSPTHLIKTRGQQVTLRCSPISGHKSVSWYQQVLGQGPQFIFQYYEKEERGRGNFPDRFSARQFPNYSSELNVNALLLGDSALYLCASSQTSNQPQHFGDGTRLSIL.

This clonotype showed up many times. The V and J genes are TRBV5-5 and TRBJ1-6; D uncertain. The V end was cut by 4 bases, the J end by 8 bases, with 7 bases between. CDR1 is SGHKS and CDR2 is YYEKEE in the germline V gene (reference sequence). This CDR3 spans 12 amino acids. The DNA for the CDR3 is TGTGCCAGCAGCCCGTTGGATTCACCCCTCCACTTT. Amino acids: CASSPLDSPLHF.

There are many counts of this clonotype. V and J are TRBV11-2 and TRBJ2-7, with no clear D. In germline, CDR1 is SGHAT, CDR2 FQNNGV. Between the trimmed V and J ends, which lost 4 bases and 3 bases, there was a span of 19 bases. The CDR3 covers 16 residues. The CDR3 DNA reads TGTGCCAGCAGCTCTCACCTCAAACACCTAGTCTACGAGCAGTACTTC. Its protein product is CASSSHLKHLVYEQYF.

This clonotype was detected many times. V and J are TRBV12-3 or TRBV12-4 and TRBJ1-2; D gene unclear. The CDR3 runs 13 residues. V lost 6 bases to trimming and J lost 1 base, with 9 bases between them. The CDR3 here is CASSRAFNYGYTF. In nucleotides, the CDR3 is TGTGCCAGCAGCCGCGCCTTTAACTATGGCTACACCTTC.

This clonotype has a count of ten or more. The genes are TRBV5-1 and TRBJ2-6; 7 bases line up with TRBD2. The CDR3 extends over 16 amino acids. With V trimmed by 0 bases and J by 2 bases, 2 bases remained unmatched. Germline-derived CDR1 and CDR2 are SGHRS and YFSETQ. CDR3 in DNA: TGCGCCAGCAGCTTGGGCCGGGAGGCTGGGGCCAACGTCCTGACTTTC. It yields the protein CASSLGREAGANVLTF.